This T cell receptor beta chain comes out of a study of blood T cells in healthy people across ages. Findings and limits, study-wide: Whereas aged donors had fewer naive CD4+ cells, long-lived donors had more of them and higher diversity. Any conclusive comparison of naive versus antigen-experienced cells was prevented by using unsorted PBMCs.

Trimming stripped 0 bases from V and 3 bases from J, with 17 bases between. There are 18 residues in the CDR3. Germline loops: CDR1 MGHRA, CDR2 YSYEKL. Healthy Caucasian individuals from Russia aged about 6 to 100 served as donors. As concerns this clonotype: Its antigen remains unidentified.

Combining a sample-barcoded 5' primer with a J-beta primer mix, a second PCR ran for roughly 7 to 11 cycles. Sequencing recovered at least 2.5 million CDR3-containing paired-end reads from each sample. TCRdb recomputed calls from the 5' RACE reads with MiXCR, one row per CDR3 protein. Counted here are some 900,000 distinct CDR3 sequences, under 50% occurring once; the ten biggest clones make up 13%. The rearrangement joins TRBV4-1 to TRBJ2-2; D might be TRBD2 (7 bases). The sample was blood. The clonotype originates from a man aged 30-40 years in good health. This CDR3 reads CASSQDLGGLKDTGELFF. CDR3 in DNA: TGCGCCAGCAGCCAAGATCTCGGGGGGCTGAAGGACACCGGGGAGCTGTTTTTT.